The T cell receptor (beta chain) under discussion was sequenced for a study of regulatory T cells in long-lasting Graves disease. Time point of the sample: newly diagnosed GD, antithyroid drugs for less than 3 months. The authors made the TCR library using RNA they extracted from PBMCs. This clonotype has ten or more counts. According to the study, TCR beta libraries were built with iRepertoire HTBI primers and CDR3-region Arm-PCR. TCRdb re-analysed the multiplex PCR reads in MiXCR, keeping a single row per CDR3 protein. The sample includes more than 300,000 distinct CDR3 sequences, roughly 16% of them seen just once. The CDR3 loop spans 15 amino acids. V lost 0 bases and J lost 0, with 8 bases in between. Germline CDR1 SGHKS, CDR2 YYEKEE (reference sequence). These records were also assigned to another study, of T cells in Graves' hyperthyroidism and ophthalmopathy.

The sample consisted of peripheral blood mononuclear cells (PBMCs), taken at new diagnosis, from a patient treated with antithyroid drugs. The chain uses TRBV5-5 and TRBJ2-3, with D uncertain. The TCR was taken from a woman aged 18 to 35 with Graves disease. CDR3: CASSLGFGSTDTQYF. The DNA for the CDR3 is TGTGCCAGCAGCTTGGGTTTCGGTAGCACAGATACGCAGTATTTT.